This is a list of T cell receptor beta chains from one sample in a study of blood T cell repertoires in COVID-19. Assay used: immunoSEQ multiplex PCR; TCRdb lists only in-frame clones, some missing. The sample records more than 150,000 clones, around 85% being singletons. The sequencing sample was made of peripheral blood. Receptors were obtained from a man aged 45-65 years who had recovered from COVID-19. CDR3s include the opening cysteine and the closing phenylalanine or tryptophan. Each record gives: V gene, clone size, J gene, D gene, CDR3 DNA, CDR3 protein. D genes are given only for firm matches. The listing skips clone size in some rows; elsewhere it reads once, few, many or a size class.

>TRBV3-1/TRBV3-2|NA|TRBJ2-5|NA
TGTGCCAGCAGCCAAGAACAGACAACGACCCAGTACTTC
CASSQEQTTTQYF
>TRBV7-9|once|TRBJ2-3|TRBD1
TGTGCCAGCAGCCCATTACCCGGGACAGCGAGCACAGATACGCAGTATTTT
CASSPLPGTASTDTQYF
>TRBV24-1|once|TRBJ1-5|NA
TGTGCCACCAGTGTCACAGGGCACAATCAGCCCCAGCATTTT
CATSVTGHNQPQHF
>TRBV5-1|NA|TRBJ2-1|NA
TGCGCCAGCAGCCACTACGCGGCCTACAATGAGCAGTTCTTC
CASSHYAAYNEQFF
>TRBV28|few|TRBJ1-1|NA
NA
CASSFLAVNTEAFF
>TRBV18|NA|TRBJ1-2|TRBD1
TGTGCCAGCTCACCTCGAATACCGGGACAGGGGAACTATGGCTACACCTTC
CASSPRIPGQGNYGYTF
>TRBV10-1|few|TRBJ1-3|NA
TGCGCCACCGGACAAAGCTCTGGAAACACCATATATTTT
CATGQSSGNTIYF
>TRBV7-3|NA|TRBJ2-1|TRBD2
TGTGCCAGCAGCTGGGTAGCGGGAGGTAATGAGCAGTTCTTC
CASSWVAGGNEQFF
>TRBV2|NA|TRBJ2-7|TRBD1
TGTGCCAGCAGTGATGGCGACAGGGTTCACGAGCAGTACTTC
CASSDGDRVHEQYF
>TRBV24-1|NA|TRBJ1-5|TRBD1
TGTGCCACCAGTGATGACAGGGGATTTGGTCAGCCCCAGCATTTT
CATSDDRGFGQPQHF
>TRBV7-9|NA|TRBJ2-5|TRBD1
TGTGCCGGACAGGTTGGTGAGACCCAGTACTTC
CAGQVGETQYF
>TRBV6-5|NA|TRBJ2-2|NA
TGTGCCAGCAGGGCGGCGAACACCGGGGAGCTGTTTTTT
CASRAANTGELFF
>TRBV28|few|TRBJ2-2|TRBD2
TGTGCCAGCAGTTTAGGTAGCGGGAGCATTGCCGGGGAGCTGTTTTTT
CASSLGSGSIAGELFF